Sequencing of this T cell receptor beta chain was carried out in a study of graft-versus-host responses after intestinal transplantation. Study-wide findings and caveats: GvH clones detected in recipient marrow included some appearing first in ileum or blood. Early post-transplant HvG declines showed an association with peak circulating GvH clone levels.

The repertoire was sequenced with immunoSEQ multiplex PCR; TCRdb's copy has only in-frame clones and lacks some. The sample lists tens of thousands of clones; around 90% were seen once. A remark on this clone: The antigen is not known.

CDR1 is SNHLY, CDR2 FYNNEI, per germline. The CDR3 has 13 amino acids. V was pared by 9 bases and J by 3 bases, with 11 bases between. The sequenced sample was unstimulated CD8+ T cells sorted from spleen or lymph node cells, obtained before transplant. The sequence was collected from a human donor who was the organ donor for an intestinal transplant. The J gene is TRBJ1-4, the V gene TRBV2; no reliable D call. CDR3 region: CASKSGANEKLFF. In nucleotides, the CDR3 is TGTGCCAGTAAATCCGGGGCTAATGAAAAACTGTTTTTT.